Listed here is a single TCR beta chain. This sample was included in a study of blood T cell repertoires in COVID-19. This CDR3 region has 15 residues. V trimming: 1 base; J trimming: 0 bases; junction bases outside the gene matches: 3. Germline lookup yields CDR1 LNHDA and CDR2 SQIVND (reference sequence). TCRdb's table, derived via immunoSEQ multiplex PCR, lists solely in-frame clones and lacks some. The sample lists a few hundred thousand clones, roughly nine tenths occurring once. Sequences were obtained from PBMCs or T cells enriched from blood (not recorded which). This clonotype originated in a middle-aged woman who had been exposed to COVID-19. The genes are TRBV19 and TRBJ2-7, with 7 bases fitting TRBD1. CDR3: CASSIGDSSSYEQYF. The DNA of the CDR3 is TGTGCCAGTAGTATAGGGGACAGCAGCTCCTACGAGCAGTACTTC. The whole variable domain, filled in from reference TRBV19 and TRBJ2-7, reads DGGITQSPKYLFRKEGQNVTLSCEQNLNHDAMYWYRQDPGQGLRLIYYSQIVNDFQKGDIAEGYSVSREKKESFPLTVTSAQKNPTAFYLCASSIGDSSSYEQYFGPGTRLTVT.